This TCR beta chain was documented in a study of T cell changes during pregnancy in multiple sclerosis. Assay used: immunoSEQ multiplex PCR; TCRdb lists only in-frame clones, some missing. The sample includes tens of thousands of clones, roughly nine tenths of them seen just once. This clonotype was obtained from a female donor with multiple sclerosis, enrolled in a pregnancy study. The sequenced sample was CD8+ T cells from peripheral blood mononuclear cells, obtained in the second trimester of pregnancy.

The chain's CDR3 is CASSERPGVGGQPQHF. The CDR3 DNA follows: TGTGCCAGCAGTGAACGCCCCGGGGTTGGCGGTCAGCCCCAGCATTTT. V is TRBV6-1 and J is TRBJ1-5; D is ambiguous. In germline, CDR1 is MNHNS, CDR2 SASEGT. V was shortened by 2 bases and J by 6 bases, with 17 bases between the two germline ends. The CDR3 consists of 16 residues.